The TCR beta chain described here comes from a study of blood T cells in healthy people across ages. Study-wide points: Whereas aged donors had fewer naive CD4+ cells, long-lived donors had more of them and higher diversity.

Alongside a J-beta primer mix, a sample-barcoded 5' primer served in a second PCR lasting about 7 to 11 cycles. One entry per CDR3 protein results from TCRdb running MiXCR on the 5' RACE reads. The data show approximately 490,000 distinct CDR3 sequences, approximately 25% seen once. The sample holds a few counts of this clonotype. Its antigen is currently unknown. This CDR3 has 16 residues. The ends lost 1 base at V and 2 bases at J; junction bases unmatched: 5. Per the germline V gene, CDR1 is SGHTA and CDR2 is FQGNSA. These data were also filed under a second study, of T cells of mothers and their children. That investigation notes: The extracted RNA was employed in its entirety for cDNA synthesis, at roughly 1.5 ug per 15 ul.

This sequence joins TRBV7-2 and TRBJ2-5; 9 nucleotides line up with TRBD2. The sample comprised blood. The origin of this receptor is a boy younger than 18 in good health. CDR3 sequence: CASSLGLADSQETQYF. As DNA, the CDR3 is TGTGCCAGCAGCTTAGGACTAGCGGACTCACAAGAGACCCAGTACTTC.